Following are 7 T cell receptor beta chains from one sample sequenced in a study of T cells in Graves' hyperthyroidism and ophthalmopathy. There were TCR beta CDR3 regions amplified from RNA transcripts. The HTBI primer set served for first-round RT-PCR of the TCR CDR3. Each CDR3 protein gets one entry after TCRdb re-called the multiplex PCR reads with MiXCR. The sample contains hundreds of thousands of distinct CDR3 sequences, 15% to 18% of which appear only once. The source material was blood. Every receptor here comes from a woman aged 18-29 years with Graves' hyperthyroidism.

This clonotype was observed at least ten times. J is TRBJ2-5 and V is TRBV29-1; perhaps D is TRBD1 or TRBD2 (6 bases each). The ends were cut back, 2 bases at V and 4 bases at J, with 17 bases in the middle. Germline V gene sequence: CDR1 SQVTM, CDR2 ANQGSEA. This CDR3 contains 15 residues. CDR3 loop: CSVEPQGGQLETQYF. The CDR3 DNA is TGCAGCGTTGAACCACAGGGAGGCCAGCTAGAGACCCAGTACTTC.

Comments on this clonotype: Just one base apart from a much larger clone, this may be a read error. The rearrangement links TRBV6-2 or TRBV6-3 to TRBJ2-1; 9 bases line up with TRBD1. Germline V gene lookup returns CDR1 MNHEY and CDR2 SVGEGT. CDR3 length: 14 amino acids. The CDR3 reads CASSDGTGKNGQFF. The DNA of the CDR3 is TGTGCCAGCAGTGACGGGACAGGGAAAAATGGGCAGTTCTTC.

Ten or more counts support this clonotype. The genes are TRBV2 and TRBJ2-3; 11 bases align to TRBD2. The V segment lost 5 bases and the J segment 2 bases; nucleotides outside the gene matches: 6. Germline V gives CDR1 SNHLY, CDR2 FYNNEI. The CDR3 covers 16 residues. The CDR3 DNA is TGTGCCAGCAGTCCTAGCGGGGGGTCCTACACAGATACGCAGTATTTT. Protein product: CASSPSGGSYTDTQYF.

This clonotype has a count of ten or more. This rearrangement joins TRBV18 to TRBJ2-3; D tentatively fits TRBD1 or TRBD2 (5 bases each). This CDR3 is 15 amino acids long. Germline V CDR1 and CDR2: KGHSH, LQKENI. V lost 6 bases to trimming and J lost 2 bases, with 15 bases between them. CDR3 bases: TGTGCCAGCTCCTCATGGAAGGGGACCACAGATACGCAGTATTTT. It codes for CASSSWKGTTDTQYF.

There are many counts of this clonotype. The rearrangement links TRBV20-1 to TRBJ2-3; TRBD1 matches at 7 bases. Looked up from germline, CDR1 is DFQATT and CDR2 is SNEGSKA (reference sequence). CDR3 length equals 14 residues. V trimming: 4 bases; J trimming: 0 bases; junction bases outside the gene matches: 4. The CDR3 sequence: CSATGQHSTDTQYF. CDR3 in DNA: TGCAGTGCTACGGGACAGCATAGCACAGATACGCAGTATTTT.

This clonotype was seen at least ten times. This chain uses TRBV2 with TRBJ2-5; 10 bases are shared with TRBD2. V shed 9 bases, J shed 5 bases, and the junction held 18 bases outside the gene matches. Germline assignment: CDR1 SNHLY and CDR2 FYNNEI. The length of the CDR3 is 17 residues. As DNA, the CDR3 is TGTGCCAGACTTCAAACGAGGGTAGCGGGGGGTCTGGAGACCCAGTACTTC. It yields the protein CARLQTRVAGGLETQYF.

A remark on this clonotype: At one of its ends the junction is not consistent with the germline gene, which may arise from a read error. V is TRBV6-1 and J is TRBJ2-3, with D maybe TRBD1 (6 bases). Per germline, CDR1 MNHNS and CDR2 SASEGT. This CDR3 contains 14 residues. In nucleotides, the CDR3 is TGTGCCAGCAATGAAGGGGCAGGGGCAGATACGCAGTATTTT. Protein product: CASNEGAGADTQYF.